This is a list of T cell receptor beta chains from one sample in a study of T-cell reconstitution after alpha-beta-depleted transplantation in children. From the PCR reads, TCRdb called clonotypes with MiXCR, one entry per CDR3 protein. Here the sample spans hundreds of thousands of distinct CDR3 sequences, about 10% being singletons. The sample consisted of PBMCs, taken before TCRalphabeta/CD19-depleted stem cell transplant. The receptors originated from a child aged 2 to 10 with inherited bone marrow failure, due to receive a stem cell transplant. Each CDR3 is given with its conserved first and last residue. A D gene is named only where the DNA matches it firmly. The size entry is marked missing in some rows and otherwise reads once, few, many or a size class.

d_gene: NA
j_gene: TRBJ1-3
abundance: many
len: 17
v_gene: TRBV28
CDR3nt: TGTGCCAGCAGTTTTTCGGCTGCCGGGATATCTGGAAACACCATATATTTT
CDR3aa: CASSFSAAGISGNTIYF

d_gene: NA
j_gene: TRBJ2-7
abundance: many
len: 17
v_gene: TRBV3-1
CDR3nt: TGTGCCAGCAGCCAAGAGACCCAGCGGGCTCAACACTACGAGCAGTACTTC
CDR3aa: CASSQETQRAQHYEQYF

d_gene: NA
j_gene: TRBJ2-7
abundance: many
len: 13
v_gene: TRBV30
CDR3nt: TGTGCCTGGAGTGGGGCCATCGCCCACGAGCAGTACTTC
CDR3aa: CAWSGAIAHEQYF

d_gene: TRBD2
j_gene: TRBJ2-5
abundance: NA
len: 14
v_gene: TRBV27
CDR3nt: TGTGCCAGCGGCCTTCTAGCGGGAGTGGAGACCCAGTACTTC
CDR3aa: CASGLLAGVETQYF

d_gene: NA
j_gene: TRBJ1-4
abundance: many
len: 15
v_gene: TRBV3-1
CDR3nt: TGTGCCAGCAGCCAAGACGACAGCAATAATGAAAAACTGTTTTTT
CDR3aa: CASSQDDSNNEKLFF

d_gene: TRBD1
j_gene: TRBJ1-6
abundance: NA
len: 16
v_gene: TRBV7-9
CDR3nt: TGTGCCAGCAGCCCCCCCCACGGGACAGGGGATTCACCCCTCCACTTT
CDR3aa: CASSPPHGTGDSPLHF

d_gene: NA
j_gene: TRBJ1-5
abundance: NA
len: 14
v_gene: TRBV27
CDR3nt: NA
CDR3aa: CASSWGRGNQPPHF

d_gene: NA
j_gene: TRBJ2-1
abundance: many
len: 13
v_gene: TRBV29-1
CDR3nt: TGCAGCGTTGGTTCCCCCCGGGGCAATGAGCAGTTCTTC
CDR3aa: CSVGSPRGNEQFF

d_gene: TRBD1
j_gene: TRBJ2-7
abundance: NA
len: 15
v_gene: TRBV24-1
CDR3nt: TGTGCCACCAGTGACCCCGGGACAGGGGGATACGAGCAGTACTTC
CDR3aa: CATSDPGTGGYEQYF

d_gene: NA
j_gene: TRBJ2-3
abundance: many
len: 12
v_gene: TRBV10-1
CDR3nt: TGCGCCAGCAGTGACTCGGTCGATACGCAGTATTTT
CDR3aa: CASSDSVDTQYF

d_gene: NA
j_gene: TRBJ2-1
abundance: few
len: 16
v_gene: TRBV4-3
CDR3nt: TGCGCCAGCAGCCAAGGAGGGGGGCCCCTATACAATGAGCAGTTCTTC
CDR3aa: CASSQGGGPLYNEQFF

d_gene: TRBD2
j_gene: TRBJ2-1
abundance: many
len: 15
v_gene: TRBV6-2/TRBV6-3
CDR3nt: TGTGCCAGCAGTTACTCGTCTAGCGGGAGGAATGAGCAGTTCTTC
CDR3aa: CASSYSSSGRNEQFF

d_gene: TRBD2
j_gene: TRBJ2-5
abundance: many
len: 15
v_gene: TRBV7-2
CDR3nt: TGTGCCAGCAGCCCACTAGCGGGCCAGGAGGGGACCCAGTACTTC
CDR3aa: CASSPLAGQEGTQYF

d_gene: TRBD1
j_gene: TRBJ1-1
abundance: many
len: 16
v_gene: TRBV5-6
CDR3nt: TGTGCCAGCAGCTCCGTACCGGGACAGGGAAACACTGAAGCTTTCTTT
CDR3aa: CASSSVPGQGNTEAFF

d_gene: NA
j_gene: TRBJ2-1
abundance: many
len: 14
v_gene: TRBV24-1
CDR3nt: TGTGCCACCAGTGACTACACCACTTACAATGAGCAGTTCTTC
CDR3aa: CATSDYTTYNEQFF

d_gene: NA
j_gene: TRBJ1-3
abundance: many
len: 14
v_gene: TRBV3-1
CDR3nt: TGTGCCAGCAGCCAAAAACCGGGACGAAACACCATATATTTT
CDR3aa: CASSQKPGRNTIYF

d_gene: TRBD1
j_gene: TRBJ2-1
abundance: many
len: 15
v_gene: TRBV12-3/TRBV12-4
CDR3nt: TGTGCCAGCAGAAATGTCGGACAGGCCTACAATGAGCAGTTCTTC
CDR3aa: CASRNVGQAYNEQFF

d_gene: NA
j_gene: TRBJ2-2
abundance: many
len: 13
v_gene: TRBV29-1
CDR3nt: TGCAGCGTCGGGCGGGGAAACACCGGGGAGCTGTTTTTT
CDR3aa: CSVGRGNTGELFF

d_gene: TRBD2
j_gene: TRBJ2-7
abundance: NA
len: 13
v_gene: TRBV4-1
CDR3nt: TGCGCCAGCAGCCGCGGGCCGGGAGGGGAGCAGTACTTC
CDR3aa: CASSRGPGGEQYF

d_gene: NA
j_gene: TRBJ2-7
abundance: many
len: 12
v_gene: TRBV10-3
CDR3nt: TGTGCCATCAGGGGGACAACCTACGAGCAGTACTTC
CDR3aa: CAIRGTTYEQYF

d_gene: TRBD2
j_gene: TRBJ2-7
abundance: many
len: 17
v_gene: TRBV28
CDR3nt: TGTGCCAGCAGGGGGACATTGAGACTAGCGCGCGCCTACGAGCAGTACTTC
CDR3aa: CASRGTLRLARAYEQYF

d_gene: NA
j_gene: TRBJ2-2
abundance: NA
len: 12
v_gene: TRBV20-1
CDR3nt: TGCAGTGCACAGGAAAACACCGGGGAGCTGTTTTTT
CDR3aa: CSAQENTGELFF

d_gene: NA
j_gene: TRBJ2-7
abundance: many
len: 16
v_gene: TRBV3-1
CDR3nt: TGTGCCAGCAGCACGAGTAGGGGGGATTTCTCCTACGAGCAGTACTTC
CDR3aa: CASSTSRGDFSYEQYF

d_gene: TRBD2
j_gene: TRBJ2-1
abundance: many
len: 14
v_gene: TRBV20-1
CDR3nt: TGCAGTGCCCTGGGACTAGCGGGAGGAACTTGGCAGTTCTTC
CDR3aa: CSALGLAGGTWQFF

d_gene: NA
j_gene: TRBJ1-5
abundance: few
len: 16
v_gene: TRBV27
CDR3nt: TGTGCCAGCAGTATAAACAGGGTCCATAGCAATCAGCCCCAGCATTTT
CDR3aa: CASSINRVHSNQPQHF

d_gene: TRBD2
j_gene: TRBJ2-1
abundance: NA
len: 16
v_gene: TRBV6-5
CDR3nt: TGTGCCAGCATTAGGCTAGCGGCCAGCTCCTACAATGAGCAGTTCTTC
CDR3aa: CASIRLAASSYNEQFF

d_gene: NA
j_gene: TRBJ2-1
abundance: many
len: 16
v_gene: TRBV7-2
CDR3nt: TGTGCCAGCAGCTTAGCGGTAGCGGTAACGTACAATGAGCAGTTCTTC
CDR3aa: CASSLAVAVTYNEQFF

d_gene: NA
j_gene: TRBJ2-3
abundance: NA
len: 15
v_gene: TRBV12-3/TRBV12-4
CDR3nt: TGTGCCAGCACCCGGGACGCCCATATCACAGATACGCAGTATTTT
CDR3aa: CASTRDAHITDTQYF

d_gene: TRBD2
j_gene: TRBJ2-2
abundance: NA
len: 15
v_gene: TRBV18
CDR3nt: TGTGCCAGCTCCCGCAGCGGGAGGCCCACCGGGGAGCTGTTTTTT
CDR3aa: CASSRSGRPTGELFF

d_gene: NA
j_gene: TRBJ1-5
abundance: NA
len: 15
v_gene: TRBV5-5
CDR3nt: TGTGCCAGCAGCGCCGGAGGTACGGCGAATCAGCCCCAGCATTTT
CDR3aa: CASSAGGTANQPQHF

d_gene: NA
j_gene: TRBJ2-7
abundance: many
len: 15
v_gene: TRBV5-1
CDR3nt: TGCGCCAGCAGCCCAAACAGGCCTCTCTCCTACGAGCAGTACTTC
CDR3aa: CASSPNRPLSYEQYF

d_gene: TRBD2
j_gene: TRBJ2-1
abundance: many
len: 12
v_gene: TRBV28
CDR3nt: TGTGCCAGCAGTTTGACTAGCTATGAGCAGTTCTTC
CDR3aa: CASSLTSYEQFF

d_gene: TRBD1
j_gene: TRBJ2-5
abundance: many
len: 14
v_gene: TRBV9
CDR3nt: TGTGCCAGCAGCGTCGACAGGGGAAGGGAGACCCAGTACTTC
CDR3aa: CASSVDRGRETQYF

d_gene: NA
j_gene: TRBJ1-1
abundance: many
len: 16
v_gene: TRBV5-8
CDR3nt: TGTGCCAGCAGCTTGCCTGAAGAAGGAGGGGGGCAGGGGGCTTTCTTT
CDR3aa: CASSLPEEGGGQGAFF

d_gene: TRBD2
j_gene: TRBJ2-3
abundance: many
len: 16
v_gene: TRBV6-1
CDR3nt: TGTGCCAGCAGTGGACTAGCGGGAGTTGGCACAGATACGCAGTATTTT
CDR3aa: CASSGLAGVGTDTQYF

d_gene: NA
j_gene: TRBJ2-1
abundance: many
len: 14
v_gene: TRBV6-1
CDR3nt: TGTGCCAGCAGTGAAGCGCCCCTCACGGCTGAGCAGTTCTTC
CDR3aa: CASSEAPLTAEQFF

d_gene: TRBD1
j_gene: TRBJ1-2
abundance: many
len: 13
v_gene: TRBV27
CDR3nt: TGTGCCAGCAGCTTCGGACAGGGAGGAGGCTACACCTTC
CDR3aa: CASSFGQGGGYTF

d_gene: NA
j_gene: TRBJ2-7
abundance: many
len: 14
v_gene: TRBV5-6
CDR3nt: TGTGCCAGCAGCTCTAGCCCGGATCGCTACGAGCAGTACTTC
CDR3aa: CASSSSPDRYEQYF

d_gene: TRBD2
j_gene: TRBJ2-3
abundance: NA
len: 15
v_gene: TRBV3-1
CDR3nt: TGTGCCAGCAGCCAAGTGCGGGGGAGGCCAGATACGCAGTATTTT
CDR3aa: CASSQVRGRPDTQYF

d_gene: NA
j_gene: TRBJ2-5
abundance: few
len: 15
v_gene: TRBV12-3/TRBV12-4
CDR3nt: TGTGCCAGCAGTTTCCCAGAGCACTCGGCGGAGACCCAGTACTTC
CDR3aa: CASSFPEHSAETQYF

d_gene: TRBD1
j_gene: TRBJ2-7
abundance: NA
len: 14
v_gene: TRBV29-1
CDR3nt: TGCAGCGTTTTTGGGGACAGCCCTCTCCGAGAGCAGTACTTC
CDR3aa: CSVFGDSPLREQYF

d_gene: NA
j_gene: TRBJ2-7
abundance: many
len: 17
v_gene: TRBV3-1
CDR3nt: TGTGCCAGCAGCCAAGGCGAAGGGACCCTGAGCTCCTACGAGCAGTACTTC
CDR3aa: CASSQGEGTLSSYEQYF

d_gene: NA
j_gene: TRBJ2-1
abundance: many
len: 12
v_gene: TRBV12-3/TRBV12-4
CDR3nt: TGTGCCAGCAGTCCAATAGCCAGTGAGCAGTTCTTC
CDR3aa: CASSPIASEQFF

d_gene: NA
j_gene: TRBJ1-4
abundance: few
len: 12
v_gene: TRBV7-9
CDR3nt: TGTGCCAGCAGCCCCCAGACTGAAAAACTGTTTTTT
CDR3aa: CASSPQTEKLFF

d_gene: NA
j_gene: TRBJ1-1
abundance: NA
len: 15
v_gene: TRBV5-4
CDR3nt: TGTGCCAGCAGCGGGGGACGGCCCGCGGGCACTGAAGCTTTCTTT
CDR3aa: CASSGGRPAGTEAFF

d_gene: TRBD2
j_gene: TRBJ2-3
abundance: few
len: 14
v_gene: TRBV28
CDR3nt: TGTGCCAGCAGTTTATTAAGCGGGATAGATACGCAGTATTTT
CDR3aa: CASSLLSGIDTQYF

d_gene: NA
j_gene: TRBJ2-1
abundance: NA
len: 10
v_gene: TRBV6-2/TRBV6-3
CDR3nt: TGTGCCAGCCGAGACAATGAGCAGTTCTTC
CDR3aa: CASRDNEQFF

d_gene: NA
j_gene: TRBJ1-2
abundance: NA
len: 15
v_gene: TRBV5-6
CDR3nt: TGTGCCAGCAGCTTCGGCAGCCACCAAAACTATGGCTACACCTTC
CDR3aa: CASSFGSHQNYGYTF

d_gene: NA
j_gene: TRBJ2-1
abundance: many
len: 13
v_gene: TRBV29-1
CDR3nt: TGCAGCGTTGCTCCCAGGGCCTACAATGAGCAGTTCTTC
CDR3aa: CSVAPRAYNEQFF

d_gene: NA
j_gene: TRBJ2-3
abundance: many
len: 16
v_gene: TRBV20-1
CDR3nt: TGCAGTGCTAGTCCGGCGGGGCCGTCTAGCACAGATACGCAGTATTTT
CDR3aa: CSASPAGPSSTDTQYF

d_gene: NA
j_gene: TRBJ1-5
abundance: many
len: 13
v_gene: TRBV5-1
CDR3nt: TGCGCCAGCAGCTTGGGGGCTGATCAGCCCCAGCATTTT
CDR3aa: CASSLGADQPQHF

d_gene: TRBD2
j_gene: TRBJ2-1
abundance: many
len: 14
v_gene: TRBV18
CDR3nt: TGTGCCAGCTCACCATACCAGCGGGAGGGGGAGCAGTTCTTC
CDR3aa: CASSPYQREGEQFF

d_gene: TRBD2
j_gene: TRBJ2-5
abundance: many
len: 20
v_gene: TRBV12-3/TRBV12-4
CDR3nt: TGTGCCAGCAGTTTTAGGATGAGTGGACTAGCGGGAGGTATCCAAGAGACCCAGTACTTC
CDR3aa: CASSFRMSGLAGGIQETQYF